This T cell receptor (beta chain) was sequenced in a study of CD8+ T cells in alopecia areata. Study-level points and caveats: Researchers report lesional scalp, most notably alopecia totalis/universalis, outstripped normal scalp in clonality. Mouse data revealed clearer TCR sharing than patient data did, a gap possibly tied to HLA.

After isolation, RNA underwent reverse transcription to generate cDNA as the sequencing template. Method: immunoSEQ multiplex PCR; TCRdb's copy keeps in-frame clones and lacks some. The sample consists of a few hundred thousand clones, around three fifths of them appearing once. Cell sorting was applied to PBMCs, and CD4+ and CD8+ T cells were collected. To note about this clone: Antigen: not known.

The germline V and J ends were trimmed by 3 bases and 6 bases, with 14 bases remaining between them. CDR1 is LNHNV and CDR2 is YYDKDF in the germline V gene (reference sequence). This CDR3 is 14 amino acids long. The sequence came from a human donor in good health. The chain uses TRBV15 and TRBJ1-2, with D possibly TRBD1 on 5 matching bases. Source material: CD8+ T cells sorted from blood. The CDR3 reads CATSSSRGMDGYTF. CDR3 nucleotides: TGTGCCACCAGCAGTAGTCGGGGGATGGATGGCTACACCTTC.